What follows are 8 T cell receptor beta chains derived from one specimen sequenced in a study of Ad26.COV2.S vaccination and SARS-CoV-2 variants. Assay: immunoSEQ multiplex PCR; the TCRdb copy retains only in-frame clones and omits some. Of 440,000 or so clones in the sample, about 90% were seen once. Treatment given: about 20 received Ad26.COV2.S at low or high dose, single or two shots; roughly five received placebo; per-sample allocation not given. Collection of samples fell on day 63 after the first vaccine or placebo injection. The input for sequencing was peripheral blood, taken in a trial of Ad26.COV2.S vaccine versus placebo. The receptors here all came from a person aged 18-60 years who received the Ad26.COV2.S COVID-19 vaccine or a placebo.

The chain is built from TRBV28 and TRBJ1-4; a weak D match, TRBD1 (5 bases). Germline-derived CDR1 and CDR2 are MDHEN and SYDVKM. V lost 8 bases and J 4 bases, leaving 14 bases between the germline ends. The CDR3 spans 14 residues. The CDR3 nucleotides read TGTGCCAGCGGACGGACAAACATTAATGAAAAACTGTTTTTT. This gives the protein CASGRTNINEKLFF.

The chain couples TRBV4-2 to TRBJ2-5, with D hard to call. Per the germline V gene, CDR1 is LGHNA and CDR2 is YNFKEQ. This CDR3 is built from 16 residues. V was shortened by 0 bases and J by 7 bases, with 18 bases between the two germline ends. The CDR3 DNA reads TGTGCCAGCAGCCAAGATCCGACTGGCTCTTGGGGGACCCAGTACTTC. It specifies CASSQDPTGSWGTQYF.

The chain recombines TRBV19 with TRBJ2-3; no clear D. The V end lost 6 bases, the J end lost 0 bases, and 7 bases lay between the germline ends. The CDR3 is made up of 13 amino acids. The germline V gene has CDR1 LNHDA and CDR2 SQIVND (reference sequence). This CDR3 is CASRRASTDTQYF. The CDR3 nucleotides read TGTGCCAGTAGGCGCGCTAGCACAGATACGCAGTATTTT. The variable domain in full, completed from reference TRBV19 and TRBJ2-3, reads DGGITQSPKYLFRKEGQNVTLSCEQNLNHDAMYWYRQDPGQGLRLIYYSQIVNDFQKGDIAEGYSVSREKKESFPLTVTSAQKNPTAFYLCASRRASTDTQYFGPGTRLTVL.

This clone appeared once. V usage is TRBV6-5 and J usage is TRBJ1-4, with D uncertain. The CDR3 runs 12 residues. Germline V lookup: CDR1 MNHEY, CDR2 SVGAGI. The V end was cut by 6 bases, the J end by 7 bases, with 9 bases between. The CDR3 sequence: CASRANREKLFF. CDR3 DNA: TGTGCCAGCAGGGCGAACCGTGAAAAACTGTTTTTT.

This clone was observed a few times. In DNA form, the CDR3 reads TGTGCCAGCAGCTTGCAAATGGGGGATCAGCCCCAGCATTTT. It is translated as CASSLQMGDQPQHF. This chain joins TRBV7-2 and TRBJ1-5; D possibly corresponds to TRBD1 (5 bases). Germline V gene data show CDR1 as SGHTA and CDR2 as FQGNSA. Trimming pared 3 bases from V and 5 bases from J, leaving 11 bases between. The CDR3 extends over 14 amino acids.

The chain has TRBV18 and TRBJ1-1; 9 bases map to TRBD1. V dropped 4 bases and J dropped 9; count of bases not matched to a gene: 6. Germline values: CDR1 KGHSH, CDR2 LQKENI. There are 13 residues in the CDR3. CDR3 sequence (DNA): TGTGCCAGCTCACGACAGGGGGGGACACAAGCTTTCTTT. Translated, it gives CASSRQGGTQAFF.

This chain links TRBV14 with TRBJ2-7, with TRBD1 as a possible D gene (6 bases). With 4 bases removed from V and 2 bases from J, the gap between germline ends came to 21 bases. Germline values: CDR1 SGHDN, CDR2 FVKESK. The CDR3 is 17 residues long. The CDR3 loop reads CASSRSTDRFFPYEQYF. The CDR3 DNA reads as TGTGCCAGCAGCCGCTCCACCGACAGGTTCTTTCCCTACGAGCAGTACTTC.

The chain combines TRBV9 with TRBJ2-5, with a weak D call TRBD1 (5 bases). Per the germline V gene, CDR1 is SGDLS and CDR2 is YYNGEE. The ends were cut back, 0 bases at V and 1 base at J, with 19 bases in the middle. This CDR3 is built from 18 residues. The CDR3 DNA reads TGTGCCAGCAGCGTAGATTTGGCAGGGCTTGGGGCCCAAGAGACCCAGTACTTC. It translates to CASSVDLAGLGAQETQYF.